This TCR beta chain comes out of a study of Tregs in tolerant kidney transplant recipients. Concerning this clone: Its antigen is unknown.

From germline, CDR1 is SGHTA and CDR2 FQGNSA. The CDR3 is 15 residues long. V dropped 5 bases and J dropped 5 bases, with 13 bases sitting between them. Study conclusions and caveats: This study did not directly address biological reproducibility.

Here immunoSEQ multiplex PCR was the method, and the copy in TCRdb shows in-frame clones only, minus some. This table holds about 2,800 clones, around 40% found once. Specimen: Tregs from blood cultured with allogeneic cells. The V call is TRBV7-2, the J call TRBJ2-6; D not certain. The clonotype comes from a human donor in good health. The CDR3, as DNA: TGTGCCAGCAGCAGACGACAAAGTCGGGCCAACGTCCTGACTTTC. This gives the protein CASSRRQSRANVLTF.